The 20 T cell receptor beta chains given below trace back to one sample, sequenced in a study of PD-L1 blockade in urothelial cancer. TCRdb keeps only in-frame clones here, not all; method: immunoSEQ multiplex PCR. The data hold about 80,000 clones, with about 90% observed a single time. The sample here was PBMCs, taken around atezolizumab (anti-PD-L1) treatment. All receptors derive from a woman aged 70-85 years with urothelial cancer.

V is TRBV29-1 and J is TRBJ2-7; 7 nucleotides align to TRBD1. Per the germline V gene, CDR1 is SQVTM and CDR2 is ANQGSEA. This CDR3 has 14 residues. V lost 6 bases and J lost 6; bases outside the gene matches: 14. CDR3 residues: CSVAQGPRGSEQYF. The DNA of the CDR3 is TGCAGCGTGGCACAGGGGCCGAGGGGCTCCGAGCAGTACTTC.

The V and J genes are TRBV7-6 and TRBJ2-3; TRBD2 matches at 10 bases. The CDR3 is 13 residues long. V shed 6 bases and J 6 bases; nucleotides not matched to a gene: 3. CDR1 is SGHVS, CDR2 FNYEAQ, per germline. The CDR3 DNA reads TGTGCCAGCAGAGCGGGAGGGCTGGATACGCAGTATTTT. Encoded protein: CASRAGGLDTQYF.

This chain uses TRBV7-2 with TRBJ2-3, with D tentatively TRBD1 (5 bases). The length of the CDR3 is 16 residues. The germline CDR1 and CDR2 sequences are SGHTA and FQGNSA. Deletions cut 2 bases from V and 0 bases from J, with 12 bases between. The CDR3 is CASSLLGDSSTDTQYF. The CDR3, as DNA: TGTGCCAGCAGCTTATTAGGGGATTCTAGCACAGATACGCAGTATTTT.

With respect to this clone: Mismatch with germline at one junction end may stem from a read error. The chain links TRBV29-1 to TRBJ2-1, with TRBD2 as a possible D gene (6 bases). The germline V gene encodes CDR1 SQVTM and CDR2 ANQGSEA. This CDR3 contains 10 residues. For the CDR3, the DNA is TGTATAGGAGGGGAGAATGAGCAGTTCTTC. Protein product: CIGGENEQFF.

V is TRBV19 and J is TRBJ1-1; 7 positions match TRBD1. Germline-derived CDR1 and CDR2 are LNHDA and SQIVND (reference sequence). The CDR3 consists of 12 residues. Trimming at V came to 6 bases and at J to 5 bases, leaving 3 bases not matched to a gene. The CDR3 reads CASRQGYTEAFF. The DNA of the CDR3 is TGTGCCAGTAGACAGGGGTATACTGAAGCTTTCTTT.

The rearrangement joins TRBV2 to TRBJ1-1; D remains ambiguous. The V and J ends lost 3 bases and 8 bases respectively, with 13 bases between them. This CDR3 is 13 amino acids long. Germline V gene data show CDR1 as SNHLY and CDR2 as FYNNEI. In DNA form, the CDR3 reads TGTGCCAGCAGTGAGGTTCGGTTGCCGGAAGCTTTCTTT. This codes for CASSEVRLPEAFF.

The chain is built from TRBV5-1 and TRBJ2-5; TRBD1 aligns across 8 bases. Germline V CDR1 and CDR2: SGHRS, YFSETQ. The CDR3 covers 16 residues. Trimming at V came to 2 bases and at J to 2 bases, leaving 8 bases not matched to a gene. The CDR3 nucleotides are TGCGCCAGCAGCTTAAGGTTTACAGGGGGTCAAGAGACCCAGTACTTC. Protein sequence: CASSLRFTGGQETQYF.

The chain combines TRBV4-3 with TRBJ2-1; 10 bases agree with TRBD2. The CDR3 loop spans 19 amino acids. From germline, CDR1 is LGHNA and CDR2 YSLEER. V was pared by 0 bases and J by 4 bases, with 12 bases of the junction left unmatched. The CDR3 nucleotides are TGCGCCAGCAGCCAAGATAGGAACCAGCGGGGGGGCCGGTACAATGAGCAGTTCTTC. It encodes CASSQDRNQRGGRYNEQFF.

The chain joins TRBV23-1 to TRBJ2-7; TRBD1 matches at 7 bases. TRBV23-1 belongs to the ORF category, with a function that is uncertain. V gave up 0 bases and J gave up 4 bases; unmatched junction bases: 15. This CDR3 is built from 18 residues. CDR3 sequence reads: CASSQSKDGQVLFYEQYF. In DNA form, the CDR3 reads TGCGCCAGCAGTCAATCGAAGGATGGACAGGTGCTCTTTTACGAGCAGTACTTC.

The chain uses TRBV16 and TRBJ2-7; D is possibly TRBD1 (6 bases). V was shortened by 0 bases and J by 3 bases, with 12 bases between the two germline ends. The germline CDR1 and CDR2 sequences are KGHSY and FQNENV. This CDR3 has 15 amino acids. Written as DNA, the CDR3 is TGTGCCAGCAGCCAATCAGCGGACAGAATCTACGAGCAGTACTTC. Encoded protein: CASSQSADRIYEQYF.

The chain employs TRBV19 and TRBJ2-1, with TRBD2 matching over 12 bases. From germline, CDR1 is LNHDA and CDR2 SQIVND (reference sequence). CDR3 length: 15 residues. After removal of 2 bases from V and 5 bases from J, the junction contained 1 base not matched to a gene. CDR3 amino acids: CASSILAGGDNEQFF. The CDR3 DNA reads TGTGCCAGTAGTATACTAGCGGGGGGGGACAATGAGCAGTTCTTC.

The chain recombines TRBV11-3 with TRBJ2-7; 7 positions match TRBD1. CDR3 length: 15 residues. V was pared by 5 bases and J by 2 bases, with 9 bases of the junction left unmatched. Germline CDR1 and CDR2: SGHNT and YENEEA. CDR3 residues: CASSRGQIPPYEQYF. The CDR3, as DNA: TGTGCCAGCAGCAGGGGACAGATACCGCCCTACGAGCAGTACTTC.

V and J are TRBV19 and TRBJ1-4; TRBD1 matches at 8 bases. The CDR3 length is 13 residues. The J segment lost 5 bases and the V segment lost 4 bases, leaving 0 bases of the junction unmatched. The germline V gene has CDR1 LNHDA and CDR2 SQIVND (reference sequence). The CDR3 protein is CASSRQGNEKLFF. For the CDR3, the DNA is TGTGCCAGTAGTAGACAGGGGAATGAAAAACTGTTTTTT.

The chain links TRBV28 to TRBJ1-5, with a possible D match to TRBD1 (5 bases). From germline, CDR1 is MDHEN and CDR2 SYDVKM. The CDR3 length is 13 residues. The V end lost 7 bases, the J end lost 6 bases, and 13 bases lay between the germline ends. The CDR3 is CASIRRGGQPQHF. DNA for the CDR3: TGTGCCAGCATTAGGAGGGGTGGTCAGCCCCAGCATTTT.

The chain has TRBV29-1 and TRBJ2-3; 9 bases map to TRBD2. CDR3 size: 15 residues. Germline values: CDR1 SQVTM, CDR2 ANQGSEA. Trimming at V came to 2 bases and at J to 4 bases, leaving 7 bases not matched to a gene. For the CDR3, the DNA is TGCAGCGTTGAACGCGTTAGCGGGAGTCCAGATACGCAGTATTTT. This translates into CSVERVSGSPDTQYF.

The J gene is TRBJ1-1, the V gene TRBV19, with TRBD1 matching over 7 bases. CDR1 LNHDA and CDR2 SQIVND come from the germline V gene (reference sequence). Trimming at V came to 4 bases and at J to 1 base, leaving 6 bases not matched to a gene. The CDR3 sequence is 15 residues long. In DNA form, the CDR3 reads TGTGCCAGTAGTACCGACAGGGTTTCGAACACTGAAGCTTTCTTT. It codes for CASSTDRVSNTEAFF.

The genes are TRBV7-6 and TRBJ2-7; no clear D. CDR1 is SGHVS and CDR2 is FNYEAQ in the germline V gene. Trimming left V 1 base short and J 0 bases short, with 13 bases between. The CDR3 sequence is 16 residues long. The CDR3 nucleotides are TGTGCCAGCAGCTTAGGTCTCGGGTCCTCCTCCTACGAGCAGTACTTC. It codes for CASSLGLGSSSYEQYF. The variable domain in full, completed from reference TRBV7-6 and TRBJ2-7, reads GAGVSQSPRYKVTKRGQDVALRCDPISGHVSLYWYRQALGQGPEFLTYFNYEAQQDKSGLPNDRFSAERPEGSISTLTIQRTEQRDSAMYRCASSLGLGSSSYEQYFGPGTRLTVT.

This chain connects TRBV5-1 to TRBJ2-5; perhaps TRBD1 as D (6 bases). The CDR3 length is 15 residues. Trimming left V 3 bases short and J 5 bases short, with 17 bases between. Germline V gene data show CDR1 as SGHRS and CDR2 as YFSETQ. The CDR3 DNA sequence: TGCGCCAGCAGCTCAACCGGGACATTTAGGGAGACCCAGTACTTC. Protein product: CASSSTGTFRETQYF.

The V gene is TRBV15, the J gene TRBJ1-3; TRBD1 matches at 8 bases. The germline V gene encodes CDR1 LNHNV and CDR2 YYDKDF (reference sequence). The junction had 4 bases not matched to a gene; V was cut back by 3 bases and J by 0 bases. The CDR3 totals 16 residues. The CDR3 nucleotides are TGTGCCACCAGCAGGGACAGGGACTACTCTGGAAACACCATATATTTT. Amino acids: CATSRDRDYSGNTIYF.

V is TRBV25-1 and J is TRBJ1-5; D possibly corresponds to TRBD1 (5 bases). Germline assignment: CDR1 MGHDK and CDR2 SYGVNS. The V end lost 2 bases, the J end lost 3 bases, and 14 bases lay between the germline ends. The CDR3 has 16 residues. CDR3 amino acids: CASSEGSAGNNQPQHF. CDR3 bases: TGTGCCAGCAGTGAAGGGTCGGCAGGGAACAATCAGCCCCAGCATTTT. Based on the CDR3 plus reference TRBV25-1 and TRBJ1-5, the full variable domain is EADIYQTPRYLVIGTGKKITLECSQTMGHDKMYWYQQDPGMELHLIHYSYGVNSTEKGDLSSESTVSRIRTEHFPLTLESARPSHTSQYLCASSEGSAGNNQPQHFGDGTRLSIL.